This TCR beta chain is drawn from a study of Ad26.COV2.S vaccination and SARS-CoV-2 variants. The CDR3 length is 13 residues. Germline trimming cut 6 bases from V and 5 bases from J; bases unmatched to any gene: 3. Repertoires were generated with immunoSEQ multiplex PCR, while TCRdb's copy carries only in-frame clones and drops some. The sample lists just over 350,000 clones, around 90% occurring once. Here the sequenced sample was peripheral blood, taken after recovery from COVID-19. The sequence was obtained from a human donor who had recovered from COVID-19. This chain connects TRBV12-3 or TRBV12-4 to TRBJ2-2; TRBD2 aligns across 7 bases. CDR3 DNA: TGTGCCAGCAGGAACGGGGGGACCGGGGAGCTGTTTTTT. It is translated as CASRNGGTGELFF.